This is a list of T cell receptor beta chains from one sample in a study of T cells in Graves' hyperthyroidism and ophthalmopathy. TCRdb reanalysed the multiplex PCR reads using MiXCR and keeps one entry per CDR3 protein. Of 550,000 to 700,000 distinct CDR3 sequences listed, about 43% were seen once; the top ten hold around a fifth. Sequencing was performed on peripheral blood or thyroid tissue (not recorded which). Receptor source: an adult woman with Graves' disease, either hyperthyroidism or ophthalmopathy (not recorded which). Each CDR3 is given with its conserved first and last residue. D genes are given only for firm matches. The listing skips clone size in some rows; elsewhere it reads once, few, many or a size class.

>-|13|TRBV19|TRBJ1-2|-
CASTQLPYYGYTF
TGTGCCAGTACCCAATTACCTTACTATGGCTACACCTTC
>-|14|TRBV20-1|TRBJ2-7|many
CSARSADREYEQYF
TGCAGTGCTAGATCGGCCGACCGGGAGTACGAGCAGTACTTC
>-|14|TRBV7-3|TRBJ2-7|-
CASSQYGGTYEQYF
TGTGCCAGCAGCCAGTACGGCGGGACCTACGAGCAGTACTTC
>-|15|TRBV28|TRBJ2-5|-
CASSFLPETQETQYF
TGTGCCAGCAGTTTTCTTCCAGAGACACAAGAGACCCAGTACTTC
>-|11|TRBV20-1|TRBJ2-7|-
CSARGVMGQYF
TGCAGTGCTAGAGGGGTTATGGGACAGTACTTC
>-|18|TRBV14|TRBJ1-3|many
CASSQDRNREFSGNTIYF
TGTGCCAGCAGCCAAGATCGTAACAGGGAATTCTCTGGAAACACCATATATTTT
>TRBD1|14|TRBV10-3|TRBJ2-7|-
CAISERQGKNEQYF
TGTGCCATCAGTGAGAGACAGGGAAAGAACGAGCAGTACTTC
>-|13|TRBV12-3/TRBV12-4|TRBJ2-7|many
CASRTGTSYEQYF
TGTGCCAGCAGAACAGGGACCTCCTACGAGCAGTACTTC
>-|12|TRBV7-9|TRBJ2-1|-
CASSYLASEQFF
TGTGCCAGCAGTTATCTAGCTTCCGAGCAGTTCTTC
>-|14|TRBV29-1|TRBJ1-2|many
CSVALRPGRYGYTF
TGCAGCGTTGCCTTACGACCAGGGAGGTATGGCTACACCTTC
>TRBD2|18|TRBV15|TRBJ2-3|-
CATSRETLAGGRADTQYF
TGTGCCACCAGCAGAGAGACATTAGCGGGAGGGAGGGCAGATACGCAGTATTTT
>-|15|TRBV28|TRBJ2-5|many
CASRAPISGNSRQYF
TGTGCCAGCAGAGCCCCGATTAGCGGTAATTCCCGCCAGTACTTC
>-|12|TRBV3-1|TRBJ1-6|many
CASRSESSPLHF
TGTGCCAGCAGATCGGAGAGTTCACCCCTCCACTTT
>TRBD1|16|TRBV15|TRBJ1-6|-
CATIRSGTGNNSPLHF
TGTGCCACCATCAGATCCGGGACAGGGAATAATTCACCCCTCCACTTT
>-|14|TRBV10-3|TRBJ1-2|-
CAISYPREIHGYTF
TGTGCCATCAGTTACCCCAGGGAGATACACGGCTACACCTTC
>-|12|TRBV19|TRBJ2-7|many
CAAKTVSYEQYF
TGTGCCGCAAAGACAGTCTCCTACGAGCAGTACTTC
>TRBD2|17|TRBV19|TRBJ2-7|many
CASSIRTGTSGTYEQYF
TGTGCCAGTAGTATACGTACCGGGACTAGCGGCACCTACGAGCAGTACTTC
>TRBD2|16|TRBV2|TRBJ2-5|-
CASTAETSGRQETQYF
TGTGCCAGCACCGCGGAGACTAGCGGGCGTCAAGAGACCCAGTACTTC
>-|15|TRBV28|TRBJ2-2|once
CASSFRPQGTGELFF
TGTGCCAGCAGTTTTCGACCCCAGGGCACCGGGGAGCTGTTTTTT
>-|13|TRBV5-8|TRBJ1-1|-
CASSPPQDTRKVF
TGTGCCAGCAGCCCCCCCCAAGACACCCGAAAGGTCTTT
>-|11|TRBV2|TRBJ1-1|many
CASSSMTEAFF
TGTGCCAGCAGTTCAATGACTGAAGCTTTCTTT
>-|15|TRBV11-2|TRBJ2-7|-
CASSSGASVTYEQYF
TGTGCCAGCAGCTCCGGGGCTAGCGTAACCTACGAGCAGTACTTC